The rows below give T cell receptor beta chains drawn from one sample of a study of blood T cell repertoires in COVID-19. Clones were sequenced by immunoSEQ multiplex PCR, and TCRdb holds only the in-frame ones, with some missing. The sample lists 60,000 to 85,000 clones; around 72% were seen once. The sequencing sample was made of peripheral blood. These receptor sequences come from a human donor with acute or convalescent COVID-19. The donor label of this sample is uncertain. Each CDR3 is given with its conserved first and last residue. The D gene is left open where the match is weak. Size is stated for part of the rows, as once, few or many counts, or as a class when the clone is expanded.

TRBJ1-6 | once | TRBV28 | NA | CASSHRRSSSYNSPLHF | TGTGCCAGCAGCCATCGGCGGTCGAGCTCCTATAATTCACCCCTCCACTTT
TRBJ2-4 | few | TRBV28 | TRBD1 | CASSAGGDRGRWYF | TGTGCCAGCAGTGCCGGGGGGGACAGGGGCAGATGGTACTTC
TRBJ2-1 | few | TRBV24-1 | TRBD2 | CATSDPGGASYNEQFF | TGTGCCACCAGTGATCCCGGGGGGGCCTCCTACAATGAGCAGTTCTTC
TRBJ2-2 | NA | TRBV11-3 | NA | CASSLGRGSTGELFF | TGTGCCAGCAGCTTAGGTAGAGGTAGCACCGGGGAGCTGTTTTTT
TRBJ2-2 | NA | TRBV5-1 | TRBD2 | CASSRNSGRGTGELFF | TGCGCCAGCAGCCGGAATAGCGGGAGGGGGACCGGGGAGCTGTTTTTT
TRBJ1-5 | NA | TRBV3-1/TRBV3-2 | TRBD1 | CASSQNLDRDQPQHF | TGTGCCAGCAGCCAAAACTTAGACAGGGATCAGCCCCAGCATTTT
TRBJ2-6 | NA | TRBV24-1 | NA | CASSGSLSGANVLTF | TGTGCCTCATCCGGGTCCCTCTCTGGGGCCAACGTCCTGACTTTC
TRBJ1-5 | few | TRBV10-3 | NA | CAISEEPGYYSNQPQHF | TGTGCCATCAGTGAGGAACCGGGATATTATAGCAATCAGCCCCAGCATTTT
TRBJ1-2 | few | TRBV28 | NA | CASGGGVNRYGYTF | TGTGCCAGCGGGGGGGGAGTCAACCGCTATGGCTACACCTTC
TRBJ2-5 | once | TRBV30 | TRBD1 | CAWGQGGKTQYF | TGTGCCTGGGGACAGGGAGGAAAGACCCAGTACTTC
TRBJ2-1 | NA | TRBV9 | TRBD1 | CASSLVQGANEQFF | TGTGCCAGCAGTCTAGTGCAGGGGGCCAATGAGCAGTTCTTC
TRBJ1-5 | NA | TRBV6-5 | TRBD1 | CASSPGTGSQHF | TGTGCCAGCAGCCCAGGGACAGGGAGCCAGCATTTT
TRBJ1-2 | NA | TRBV4-3 | TRBD1 | CASSQERTGREGYTF | TGCGCCAGCAGCCAAGAGCGGACAGGTCGGGAAGGCTACACCTTC
TRBJ2-3 | NA | TRBV7-3 | TRBD2 | CASSPVAGGVTDTQYF | TGTGCCAGCAGCCCCGTGGCGGGAGGTGTCACAGATACGCAGTATTTT
TRBJ2-3 | NA | TRBV7-2 | TRBD2 | CASSLVASGRGDTQYF | TGTGCCAGCAGCTTAGTGGCTAGCGGGAGAGGGGATACGCAGTATTTT
TRBJ2-5 | NA | TRBV28 | NA | CASDRRQGTQYF | TGTGCCAGCGACAGAAGACAAGGGACCCAGTACTTC